The rows below give T cell receptor beta chains drawn from one sample of a study of blood T cell repertoires in COVID-19. This table comes from immunoSEQ multiplex PCR, and its TCRdb copy is limited to in-frame clones, with some not included. The sample contains around 100,000 clones, roughly 79% of which appear only once. What was sequenced was peripheral blood. All receptors derive from an older man with COVID-19, enrolled during active disease. The CDR3 runs from the conserved cysteine through the conserved F or W. The order of the fields is CDR3 DNA, CDR3 protein, clone size, D gene, J gene, CDR3 length, V gene. A D gene is named only where the DNA matches it firmly. Rows may omit the clone size; those that give it use once, few, many or a size class.

TGTGCCAGCAGGATGACAGGGGGCGCAGGGAATTCACCCCTCCACTTT,CASRMTGGAGNSPLHF,few,TRBD1,TRBJ1-6,16,TRBV28
TGTGCTAGTGGTTTGGTGGGCAGGTACACTGAAGCTTTCTTT,CASGLVGRYTEAFF,.,.,TRBJ1-1,14,TRBV12-5
TGTGCCAGCAGCCACCGACAGGGGTACTATGAGCAGTTCTTC,CASSHRQGYYEQFF,.,TRBD1,TRBJ2-1,14,TRBV14
TGTGCCAGCAGGGGCGGACTAGGTCCCTACGAGCAGTACTTC,CASRGGLGPYEQYF,.,TRBD2,TRBJ2-7,14,TRBV2
TGTGCCAGCAGTTACGGACAGGGGCGGGGTTCACCCCTCCACTTT,CASSYGQGRGSPLHF,.,TRBD1,TRBJ1-6,15,TRBV6-5
TGTGCCAGCAGCTTAAACCCTGGGACAGGGGGCAATGAGCAGTTCTTC,CASSLNPGTGGNEQFF,.,TRBD1,TRBJ2-1,16,TRBV7-6
TGTGCCAGCAGTTCCCAAAGGACTAGCGGGGGCCTACCGGGAGATACGCAGTATTTT,CASSSQRTSGGLPGDTQYF,.,TRBD2,TRBJ2-3,19,TRBV6-2/TRBV6-3
TGTGCCAGCAGGCGGGGGTCCCTTAACACTGAAGCTTTCTTT,CASRRGSLNTEAFF,.,.,TRBJ1-1,14,TRBV7-2
TGTGCCAGCAGCCAAGATTCAGGGTCTTACTATGGCTACACCTTC,CASSQDSGSYYGYTF,.,.,TRBJ1-2,15,TRBV4-2
TGCGCCAGCAGCTTGGCGGGGGTGGGAATCTATGGCTACACCTTC,CASSLAGVGIYGYTF,.,.,TRBJ1-2,15,TRBV5-1
TGTGCCAGCAGCTTAGCGACATACTCTGGAAACACCATATATTTT,CASSLATYSGNTIYF,.,.,TRBJ1-3,15,TRBV7-2
TGCGCCAGCAGTGAGTTGGCTAGCGGGAGAAGAGCGTACAATGAGCAGTTCTTC,CASSELASGRRAYNEQFF,.,TRBD2,TRBJ2-1,18,TRBV10-2
TGTGCCAGCAGCTTGGGACAGGGACGCGGCTACACCTTC,CASSLGQGRGYTF,.,TRBD1,TRBJ1-2,13,TRBV5-5
TGTGCCAGCTCAAAGAGGGAAAAGAGCCCAACTAGGCGGACCGGGGAGCTGTTTTTT,CASSKREKSPTRRTGELFF,.,.,TRBJ2-2,19,TRBV18
TGTGCCAGCAGCTTAGCGACAGGGATTGGCTCTGGGGCCAACGTCCTGACTTTC,CASSLATGIGSGANVLTF,.,TRBD1,TRBJ2-6,18,TRBV7-2
TGTGCCAGCACCCCGTGGCAGGGCGGGACCCAGTACTTC,CASTPWQGGTQYF,once,.,TRBJ2-5,13,TRBV12-3/TRBV12-4
TGTGCCAGCAGAACTTCGCGAGAAAATCAGCCCCAGCATTTT,CASRTSRENQPQHF,.,.,TRBJ1-5,14,TRBV6-5
TGTGCCTGGAGTGTCCCGATGACAGGGCTGAGGGAGAACACTGAAGCTTTCTTT,CAWSVPMTGLRENTEAFF,.,TRBD1,TRBJ1-1,18,TRBV30
TGTGCCAGCTCACCGTCGAGGGTCCAGCCCCAGCATTTT,CASSPSRVQPQHF,few,.,TRBJ1-5,13,TRBV18
TGTGCCAGCAGTGTGGAAGCGGGGGGAAACACCGGGGAGCTGTTTTTT,CASSVEAGGNTGELFF,.,TRBD2,TRBJ2-2,16,TRBV6-4
TGTGCCAGCAGCCTAACTATACAGACAGGCTACGAGCAGTACTTC,CASSLTIQTGYEQYF,.,.,TRBJ2-7,15,TRBV7-2
TGTGCCAGCAGTTACGCGGACAGGGCGACCTACGAGCAGTACTTC,CASSYADRATYEQYF,once,TRBD1,TRBJ2-7,15,TRBV6-6
TGTGCCAGCAGTAGGGGACCAGGGGTAGCTTTCTTT,CASSRGPGVAFF,.,.,TRBJ1-1,12,TRBV6-5
TGTGCCAGCGCCCGGGACAGGGTCGGGGAGCTGTTTTTT,CASARDRVGELFF,.,TRBD1,TRBJ2-2,13,TRBV6-6
TGTGCCAACAGAGAACGGGGGAACTCCTATAATTCACCCCTCCACTTT,CANRERGNSYNSPLHF,.,.,TRBJ1-6,16,TRBV19
TGTGCCAGCAGCTTAGCGTCGACCGACAGCTCTGGGGCCAACGTCCTGACTTTC,CASSLASTDSSGANVLTF,.,.,TRBJ2-6,18,TRBV7-9
TGTGCCAGCAGCCTAAGAGCGGGGTACGAGCAGTACTTC,CASSLRAGYEQYF,.,TRBD2,TRBJ2-7,13,TRBV9
TGTGCCAGCAGTGATACGGACAGGGGTTATAGGAATGAAAAACTGTTTTTT,CASSDTDRGYRNEKLFF,few,TRBD1,TRBJ1-4,17,TRBV25-1
TGTGCCAGCAGTTTAGGGGCGGGGGGAAGAGAGACCCAGTACTTC,CASSLGAGGRETQYF,.,TRBD2,TRBJ2-5,15,TRBV28
TGTGCCAGCGGCGGGGGGAGCTACGAGCAGTACTTC,CASGGGSYEQYF,.,TRBD2,TRBJ2-7,12,TRBV18
TGTGCCACCAGTGACCCCGGGACAGCTGGAAACACCATATATTTT,CATSDPGTAGNTIYF,.,TRBD1,TRBJ1-3,15,TRBV24-1
TGTGCCAGCAGCGTCTATGATGAGCAGTTCTTC,CASSVYDEQFF,.,.,TRBJ2-1,11,TRBV2
TGTGCCAGCAGCCAAGGAAGCCGGACAACGGAAGGTGGAGCTTTCTTT,CASSQGSRTTEGGAFF,.,.,TRBJ1-1,16,TRBV3-1/TRBV3-2
TGTGCCAGTAGTATCCGATCTAGCGGGTTGGGTGATACGCAGTATTTT,CASSIRSSGLGDTQYF,.,TRBD2,TRBJ2-3,16,TRBV19
TGTGCCAGCAGGACTAGCGGGGGCTACAATGAGCAGTTCTTC,CASRTSGGYNEQFF,.,TRBD2,TRBJ2-1,14,TRBV6-5
TGCAGCGTTGACGGCAGGTCAAAAGAGACCCAGTACTTC,CSVDGRSKETQYF,.,.,TRBJ2-5,13,TRBV29-1
TGTGCCTGGGGGGGGCGCCTATCAGTAGATACGCAGTATTTT,CAWGGRLSVDTQYF,.,.,TRBJ2-3,14,TRBV30
TGTGCCAGTAGTCGACGGGGGTTTACTAGCGGGGGCCACGAGCAGTACTTC,CASSRRGFTSGGHEQYF,once,TRBD2,TRBJ2-7,17,TRBV19
TGTGCCAGCAGTCTCACGGGGGACACTGAAGCTTTCTTT,CASSLTGDTEAFF,.,.,TRBJ1-1,13,TRBV28
TGTGCCAGCAGTGAATATAGGGGCTGGGGGGATCAGCCCCAGCATTTT,CASSEYRGWGDQPQHF,once,.,TRBJ1-5,16,TRBV2
TGCGCCAGCACTCTAGCACTGGTAGGCAATGAGCAGTTCTTC,CASTLALVGNEQFF,.,.,TRBJ2-1,14,TRBV10-2
TGTGCCAGCAGCCAAGATTTCGCAGGGGACGGCTACACCTTC,CASSQDFAGDGYTF,.,.,TRBJ1-2,14,TRBV14
TGTGCCAGCAGCTTAGTTGCCAGACTAAACACTGAAGCTTTCTTT,CASSLVARLNTEAFF,.,.,TRBJ1-1,15,TRBV7-2
TGTGCCAGCACCGACAGGGTAAGTCAGCCCCAGCATTTT,CASTDRVSQPQHF,few,TRBD1,TRBJ1-5,13,TRBV12-3/TRBV12-4
TGTGCCTCCACAGGACAGGGTATGGCCCAGTACTTC,CASTGQGMAQYF,.,TRBD1,TRBJ2-5,12,TRBV5-6
TGTGCCACCAGTGAAAATGGTGGGGGCGTCGTTGGCTACACCTTC,CATSENGGGVVGYTF,.,.,TRBJ1-2,15,TRBV24-1
TGTGCCAGCTCACCTTCTCCGGGGGGGTCTGGAAACACCATATATTTT,CASSPSPGGSGNTIYF,.,.,TRBJ1-3,16,TRBV18